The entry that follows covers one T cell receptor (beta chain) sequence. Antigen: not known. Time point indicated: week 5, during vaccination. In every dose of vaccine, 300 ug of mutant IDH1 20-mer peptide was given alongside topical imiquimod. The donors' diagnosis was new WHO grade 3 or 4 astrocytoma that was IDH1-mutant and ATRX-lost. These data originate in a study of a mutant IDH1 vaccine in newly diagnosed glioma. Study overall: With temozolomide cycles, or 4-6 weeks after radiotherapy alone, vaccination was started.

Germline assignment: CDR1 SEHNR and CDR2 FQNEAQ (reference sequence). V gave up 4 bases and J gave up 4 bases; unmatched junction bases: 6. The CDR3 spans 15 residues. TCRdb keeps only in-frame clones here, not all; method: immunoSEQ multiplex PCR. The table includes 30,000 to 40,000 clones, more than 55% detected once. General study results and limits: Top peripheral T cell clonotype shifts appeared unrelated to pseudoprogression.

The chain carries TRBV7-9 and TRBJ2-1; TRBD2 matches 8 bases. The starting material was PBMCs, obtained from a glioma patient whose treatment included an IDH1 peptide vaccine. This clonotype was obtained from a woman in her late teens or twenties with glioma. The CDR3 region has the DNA TGTGCCAGCAGCTCAGCGGGAGTGAGGTACAATGAGCAGTTCTTC. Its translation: CASSSAGVRYNEQFF.